This T cell receptor (beta chain) was obtained from a study of TIL therapy for anti-PD-1-resistant metastatic lung cancer. Overall study: Tumors had a median PD-L1 proportion score of 6%.

This clone was picked up a small number of times. The libraries were made with immunoSEQ v3. Data came from immunoSEQ multiplex PCR; TCRdb stores just in-frame clones and leaves some out. This repertoire shows approximately 27,000 clones, just under 75% found once; its top ten account for 7.4%. Sample time point: pre-treatment sample, taken before nivolumab and TIL therapy. Pleural nodules or supraclavicular lymph nodes made up most of the excised metastases sampled. The ends were cut back, 6 bases at V and 2 bases at J, with 14 bases in the middle. From germline, CDR1 is GTSNPN and CDR2 SVGIG (reference sequence). The CDR3 runs 13 residues.

The sequencing used tumor tissue, collected at baseline. The clonotype originates from a person aged 25 to 80 with non-small cell lung cancer. This rearrangement joins TRBV30 to TRBJ2-7; no definite D call. In DNA form, the CDR3 reads TGTGCCTGTACCTTGGTGGGTACCTACGAGCAGTACTTC. Protein product: CACTLVGTYEQYF.